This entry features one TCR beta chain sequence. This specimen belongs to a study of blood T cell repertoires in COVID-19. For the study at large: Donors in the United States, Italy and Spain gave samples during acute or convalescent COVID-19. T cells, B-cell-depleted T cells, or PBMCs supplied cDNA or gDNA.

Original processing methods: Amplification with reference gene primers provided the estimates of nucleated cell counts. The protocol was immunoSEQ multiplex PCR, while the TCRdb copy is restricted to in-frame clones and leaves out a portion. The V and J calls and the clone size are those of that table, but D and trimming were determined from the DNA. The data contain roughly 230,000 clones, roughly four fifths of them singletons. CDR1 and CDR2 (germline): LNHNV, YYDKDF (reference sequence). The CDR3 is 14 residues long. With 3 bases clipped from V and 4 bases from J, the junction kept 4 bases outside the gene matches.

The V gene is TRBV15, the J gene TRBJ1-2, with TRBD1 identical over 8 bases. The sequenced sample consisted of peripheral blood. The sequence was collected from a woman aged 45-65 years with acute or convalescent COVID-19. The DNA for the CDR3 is TGTGCCACCAGCAGGGCCGGGACAGGCTATGGCTACACCTTC. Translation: CATSRAGTGYGYTF.